Below, 25 T cell receptor beta chains from the same sample are listed, as sequenced in a study of CD8+ T cells in alopecia areata. cDNA serving as the sequencing template came from extracted, reverse transcribed RNA. Some clones are missing from TCRdb's copy, which holds only in-frame ones; the method was immunoSEQ multiplex PCR. The data hold 100,000 to 130,000 clones, with roughly 59% observed a single time. The specimen was CD8+ T cells sorted from blood. All receptors derive from a human donor in good health.

The chain carries TRBV29-1 and TRBJ2-1, with D maybe TRBD1 (5 bases). The germline V gene encodes CDR1 SQVTM and CDR2 ANQGSEA. The CDR3 contains 14 residues. Trimming pared 4 bases from V and 0 bases from J, leaving 10 bases between. The CDR3 spells CSVAETASYNEQFF. Written as DNA, the CDR3 is TGCAGCGTTGCGGAGACAGCCTCCTACAATGAGCAGTTCTTC.

The chain links TRBV27 to TRBJ2-3; tentatively, D is TRBD1 or TRBD2 (6 bases each). V lost 5 bases and J lost 5, with 17 bases in between. CDR3 length: 15 amino acids. Germline V CDR1 and CDR2: MNHEY, SMNVEV (reference sequence). The CDR3 sequence is CASSGWGAMGDTQYF. CDR3 bases: TGTGCCAGCAGTGGTTGGGGGGCTATGGGAGATACGCAGTATTTT.

In this sample, this clone turned up a few times. The gene calls are TRBV4-1 and TRBJ2-3, with 13 bases that match TRBD2. Looked up from germline, CDR1 is MGHRA and CDR2 is YSYEKL. J lost 5 bases, V lost 4 bases, and 6 bases had no gene match. The CDR3 totals 16 residues. The DNA of the CDR3 is TGCGCCAGCAGCCTTACTAGCGGGGGGGCCTTAGATACGCAGTATTTT. Amino acid sequence: CASSLTSGGALDTQYF.

This clone was seen a single time. V usage is TRBV2 and J usage is TRBJ2-7; D remains unclear. V was clipped by 6 bases and J by 0 bases, with 9 bases between them. Germline loops: CDR1 SNHLY, CDR2 FYNNEI. This CDR3 region has 13 residues. The CDR3 here is CASRDQSSYEQYF. Written as DNA, the CDR3 is TGTGCCAGCAGGGACCAAAGCTCCTACGAGCAGTACTTC.

The V gene is TRBV5-4, the J gene TRBJ2-5, with TRBD2 matching 13 bases. The germline CDR1 and CDR2 sequences are SGHNT and YYREEE (reference sequence). Losses at the gene ends were 4 bases for V and 1 base for J; bases not matched to a gene: 13. The CDR3 has 19 residues. The CDR3 reads CASSNPGLAGVQFQETQYF. The CDR3 bases are TGTGCCAGCAGCAACCCCGGACTAGCGGGGGTACAATTCCAAGAGACCCAGTACTTC. The variable domain in full, with the rest retrieved from reference TRBV5-4 and TRBJ2-5, is ETGVTQSPTHLIKTRGQQVTLRCSSQSGHNTVSWYQQALGQGPQFIFQYYREEENGRGNFPPRFSGLQFPNYSSELNVNALELDDSALYLCASSNPGLAGVQFQETQYFGPGTRLLVL.

In regard to this clone: The identical CDR3 is also encoded by other nucleotide sequences in the sample. The chain employs TRBV6-5 and TRBJ2-3; D is uncertain. This CDR3 comprises 11 residues. Trimming shortened V by 0 bases and J by 6 bases, and 1 base separated the two germline ends. The germline CDR1 and CDR2 sequences are MNHEY and SVGAGI. The CDR3 sequence: CASSYSDTQYF. The DNA of the CDR3 is TGTGCCAGCAGTTACTCGGATACGCAGTATTTT.

The rearrangement links TRBV7-6 to TRBJ1-6, with a tentative D call TRBD1 (5 bases). Germline V lookup: CDR1 SGHVS, CDR2 FNYEAQ. Trimming removed 5 bases from V and 7 bases from J, with 9 bases in between. This CDR3 contains 13 residues. In DNA form, the CDR3 reads TGTGCCAGCAGCCTAACAGGCAATTCACCCCTCCACTTT. This translates into CASSLTGNSPLHF.

Only a few counts were recorded for this clone. J is TRBJ2-6 and V is TRBV13; no clear D gene. Germline-derived CDR1 and CDR2 are PRHDT and FYEKMQ (reference sequence). The CDR3 spans 15 residues. V was pared by 1 base and J by 0 bases, with 4 bases between. This CDR3 is CASSLAASGANVLTF. CDR3 nucleotides: TGTGCCAGCAGCTTAGCAGCCTCTGGGGCCAACGTCCTGACTTTC.

The rearrangement uses TRBV7-9 and TRBJ1-1, with 8 bases matching TRBD1. The CDR3 totals 13 residues. V trimming: 5 bases; J trimming: 7 bases; junction bases outside the gene matches: 6. Germline values: CDR1 SEHNR, CDR2 FQNEAQ (reference sequence). The CDR3 spells CASSPGGADEAFF. The CDR3 region has the DNA TGTGCCAGCAGCCCAGGGGGCGCGGATGAAGCTTTCTTT. Together with reference TRBV7-9 and TRBJ1-1, the CDR3 gives the full variable domain: DTGVSQNPRHKITKRGQNVTFRCDPISEHNRLYWYRQTLGQGPEFLTYFQNEAQLEKSRLLSDRFSAERPKGSFSTLEIQRTEQGDSAMYLCASSPGGADEAFFGQGTRLTVV.

V is TRBV30 and J is TRBJ2-7; TRBD1 aligns across 7 bases. From germline, CDR1 is GTSNPN and CDR2 SVGIG (reference sequence). V was pared by 3 bases and J by 6 bases, with 8 bases of the junction left unmatched. This CDR3 spans 13 amino acids. The CDR3 spells CAWSAGTVAEQYF. The CDR3 coding sequence is TGTGCCTGGAGCGCCGGGACAGTAGCCGAGCAGTACTTC. The whole variable domain, filled in from reference TRBV30 and TRBJ2-7, reads SQTIHQWPATLVQPVGSPLSLECTVEGTSNPNLYWYRQAAGRGLQLLFYSVGIGQISSEVPQNLSASRPQDRQFILSSKKLLLSDSGFYLCAWSAGTVAEQYFGPGTRLTVT.

This chain connects TRBV13 to TRBJ1-1, with 7 bases aligning to TRBD1. Trimming removed 6 bases from V and 0 bases from J; junction bases left unmatched: 16. Germline CDR1 is PRHDT and CDR2 is FYEKMQ (reference sequence). The CDR3 spans 18 residues. CDR3 region: CASRIQRDSRHLNTEAFF. Here the CDR3 DNA reads TGTGCCAGCAGAATACAGAGGGACAGCAGACATTTGAACACTGAAGCTTTCTTT.

V usage is TRBV4-1 and J usage is TRBJ2-2; a possible D gene is TRBD2 (5 bases). This CDR3 contains 14 residues. Germline-derived CDR1 and CDR2 are MGHRA and YSYEKL. V was shortened by 1 base and J by 4 bases, with 7 bases between the two germline ends. The CDR3 reads CASSQAEGTGELFF. For the CDR3, the DNA is TGCGCCAGCAGCCAAGCAGAGGGCACCGGGGAGCTGTTTTTT.

The chain is built from TRBV12-5 and TRBJ2-5; D is undetermined. Trimming took off 0 bases at V and 2 bases at J, with 7 bases between the two ends. The germline CDR1 and CDR2 sequences are LGHNT and FRNRAP. The CDR3 is 14 residues long. Written as DNA, the CDR3 is TGTGCTAGTGGTTTGGTTCCTGATCAAGAGACCCAGTACTTC. Protein product: CASGLVPDQETQYF.

The chain uses TRBV13 and TRBJ2-3; D may be TRBD1 or TRBD2 (5 bases each). With 3 bases removed from V and 4 bases from J, the gap between germline ends came to 14 bases. The CDR3 sequence is 15 residues long. Germline CDR1 is PRHDT and CDR2 is FYEKMQ (reference sequence). The CDR3 bases are TGTGCCAGCAGCTTGAGGGTCGGGGCTGCAGATACGCAGTATTTT. This translates into CASSLRVGAADTQYF.

This sequence joins TRBV2 and TRBJ2-1; D perhaps matches TRBD1 (6 bases). The CDR3 runs 15 residues. V was clipped by 4 bases and J by 0 bases, with 10 bases between them. CDR1 SNHLY and CDR2 FYNNEI come from the germline V gene. This chain's CDR3 is CASSAGHASYNEQFF. The CDR3, as DNA: TGTGCCAGCAGTGCGGGACACGCCTCCTACAATGAGCAGTTCTTC.

This clone was recorded only once. Other nucleotide sequences in the sample specify the same CDR3. The V call is TRBV2, the J call TRBJ1-1; unclear D gene. The CDR3 has 10 residues. Between the trimmed V and J ends, which lost 4 bases and 6 bases, there was a span of 3 bases. Germline assignment: CDR1 SNHLY and CDR2 FYNNEI. The CDR3 reads CASSGPEAFF. In DNA form, the CDR3 reads TGTGCCAGCAGTGGCCCTGAAGCTTTCTTT.

This clone has just a few counts. The chain couples TRBV5-1 to TRBJ1-4; D is undetermined. Germline CDR1 SGHRS, CDR2 YFSETQ. This CDR3 has 15 amino acids. V lost 1 base to trimming and J lost 4 bases, with 11 bases between them. CDR3 nucleotide sequence: TGCGCCAGCAGCTTGCTTCCGGGGAATAATGAAAAACTGTTTTTT. Its translation: CASSLLPGNNEKLFF.

CDR3 sequence reads: CASSQARGDYNEQFF. CDR3 DNA sequence: TGTGCCAGCAGCCAGGCCCGCGGGGATTACAATGAGCAGTTCTTC. This chain joins TRBV4-2 and TRBJ2-1, with D possibly matching TRBD2 (6 bases). V dropped 3 bases and J dropped 4 bases, with 13 bases sitting between them. The CDR3 runs 15 residues. Germline V lookup: CDR1 LGHNA, CDR2 YNFKEQ.

The chain couples TRBV7-2 to TRBJ1-5, with D uncertain. Trimming stripped 1 base from V and 6 bases from J, with 7 bases between. The CDR3 runs 13 residues. The germline V gene has CDR1 SGHTA and CDR2 FQGNSA. This CDR3 reads CASSLGFGQPQHF. The CDR3 coding sequence is TGTGCCAGCAGCTTAGGGTTCGGTCAGCCCCAGCATTTT.

The table lists this clone with a few counts. V usage is TRBV19 and J usage is TRBJ2-7, with a tentative D call TRBD2 (5 bases). The germline V and J ends were trimmed by 4 bases and 6 bases, with 10 bases remaining between them. CDR1 and CDR2 (germline): LNHDA, SQIVND (reference sequence). The CDR3 runs to 12 residues. CDR3 loop: CASSTGTSEQYF. The CDR3 DNA reads TGTGCCAGTAGTACGGGAACTTCCGAGCAGTACTTC. The whole variable domain, remainder taken from reference TRBV19 and TRBJ2-7, is DGGITQSPKYLFRKEGQNVTLSCEQNLNHDAMYWYRQDPGQGLRLIYYSQIVNDFQKGDIAEGYSVSREKKESFPLTVTSAQKNPTAFYLCASSTGTSEQYFGPGTRLTVT.

Only one count was recorded for this clone. The V call is TRBV29-1, the J call TRBJ1-2; D is unclear. The CDR3 contains 16 residues. With 5 bases removed from V and 2 bases from J, the gap between germline ends came to 21 bases. Germline V gene data show CDR1 as SQVTM and CDR2 as ANQGSEA. The CDR3 DNA reads TGCAGCGTTTACCCTGAACTAATAGGTACCAACTATGGCTACACCTTC. Residues: CSVYPELIGTNYGYTF.

This rearrangement joins TRBV27 to TRBJ2-7; TRBD1 might be the D (6 bases). The CDR3 covers 16 residues. V was clipped by 1 base and J by 4 bases, with 17 bases between them. CDR1 and CDR2 (germline): MNHEY, SMNVEV (reference sequence). DNA for the CDR3: TGTGCCAGCAGTTTATACAGCCAGGGGTTATTTTACGAGCAGTACTTC. It encodes CASSLYSQGLFYEQYF.

This clone was recorded only once. The chain joins TRBV23-1 to TRBJ2-1; TRBD2 might be the D (5 bases). TRBV23-1 falls under the ORF class, with uncertain function. V lost 0 bases, J lost 8 bases, and 8 bases lay in between. There are 13 residues in the CDR3. The CDR3 region has the DNA TGCGCCAGCAGTCAATCCCGGGAATATGAGCAGTTCTTC. It yields the protein CASSQSREYEQFF.

The V and J genes are TRBV7-9 and TRBJ2-1; D not resolved. V lost 5 bases, J lost 6 bases, and 20 bases lay in between. Germline CDR1 reads SEHNR; CDR2 reads FQNEAQ (reference sequence). The CDR3 loop spans 16 amino acids. In nucleotides, the CDR3 is TGTGCCAGCAGCCCTCTGGTCGACGCGTCGGGCAATGAGCAGTTCTTC. It encodes CASSPLVDASGNEQFF.

This sequence joins TRBV7-3 and TRBJ2-4, with D unclear. Germline V CDR1 and CDR2: SGHTA, FQGTGA. The V end was cut by 1 base, the J end by 0 bases, with 13 bases between. The CDR3 has 17 amino acids. The CDR3 region has the DNA TGTGCCAGCAGCTTAAAACAAGTACCGCTAGCCAAAAACATTCAGTACTTC. Amino acid sequence: CASSLKQVPLAKNIQYF.